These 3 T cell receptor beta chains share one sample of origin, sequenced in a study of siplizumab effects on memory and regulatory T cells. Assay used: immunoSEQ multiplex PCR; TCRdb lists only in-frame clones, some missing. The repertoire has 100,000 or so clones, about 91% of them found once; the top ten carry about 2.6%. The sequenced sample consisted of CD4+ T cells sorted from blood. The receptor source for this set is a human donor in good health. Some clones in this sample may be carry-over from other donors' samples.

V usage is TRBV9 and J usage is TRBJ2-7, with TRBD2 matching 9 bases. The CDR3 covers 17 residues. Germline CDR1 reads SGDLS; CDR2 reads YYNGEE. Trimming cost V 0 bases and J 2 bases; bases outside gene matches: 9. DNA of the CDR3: TGTGCCAGCAGCGTAGCTACGGCGCTAGCGGGAACCTACGAGCAGTACTTC. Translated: CASSVATALAGTYEQYF. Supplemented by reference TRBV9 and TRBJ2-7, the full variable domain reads DSGVTQTPKHLITATGQRVTLRCSPRSGDLSVYWYQQSLDQGLQFLIQYYNGEERAKGNILERFSAQQFPDLHSELNLSSLELGDSALYFCASSVATALAGTYEQYFGPGTRLTVT.

This CDR3 reads CASAGSFTDTQYF. CDR3 sequence (DNA): TGTGCCAGCGCCGGGAGCTTCACAGATACGCAGTATTTT. V is TRBV6-6 and J is TRBJ2-3, with D perhaps matching TRBD2 (6 bases). Per the germline V gene, CDR1 is MNHNY and CDR2 is SVGAGI (reference sequence). This CDR3 comprises 13 residues. Deletions cut 8 bases from V and 2 bases from J, with 11 bases between.

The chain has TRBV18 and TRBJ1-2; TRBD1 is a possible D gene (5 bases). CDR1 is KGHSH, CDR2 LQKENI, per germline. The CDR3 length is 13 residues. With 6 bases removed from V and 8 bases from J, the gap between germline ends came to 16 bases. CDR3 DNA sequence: TGTGCCAGCTCTCCCGGGACTGAGGCCGGCTACACCTTC. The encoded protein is CASSPGTEAGYTF.